The rows below give T cell receptor beta chains drawn from one sample of a study of shared clonotypes between healthy human individuals. TCRdb's copy holds only in-frame clones and misses some; the assay was immunoSEQ multiplex PCR. The repertoire includes some 1.1 million clones, approximately 80% of them detected once, and 0.89% sits in the top ten. Input material: memory CD4+ T cells from PBMCs. Every receptor here comes from a man aged 18 to 29 in good health. Some clones in this sample may be carry-over from other donors' samples. Both conserved end residues are part of each CDR3. A D gene is named only where the DNA matches it firmly. Clone size, where shown, is once, few, many, or a class for clones that have expanded.

J: TRBJ2-5
V: TRBV18
length: 16
D: TRBD1
size: NA
DNA: TGTGCCAGCTCACCACTCGGGACAGGGGGCTCGGAGACCCAGTACTTC
CDR3: CASSPLGTGGSETQYF

J: TRBJ1-2
V: TRBV28
length: 15
D: TRBD1
size: many
DNA: TGTGCCAGCAGTTTGTGGGACAGGGGCGCAGGGGGCTACACCTTC
CDR3: CASSLWDRGAGGYTF

J: TRBJ1-2
V: TRBV11-2
length: 16
D: TRBD1
size: NA
DNA: TGTGCCAGCAGCCCGCCCGGGACAGGGTCGTACTATGGCTACACCTTC
CDR3: CASSPPGTGSYYGYTF

J: TRBJ2-5
V: TRBV18
length: 13
D: NA
size: NA
DNA: TGTGTCAGCTCACCACCGTCCGAGGAGACCCAGTACTTC
CDR3: CVSSPPSEETQYF

J: TRBJ1-5
V: TRBV4-2
length: 15
D: NA
size: NA
DNA: TGTGCCAGCAGCCAAGATACGCAGCAGAATCAGCCCCAGCATTTT
CDR3: CASSQDTQQNQPQHF

J: TRBJ2-7
V: TRBV5-1
length: 15
D: NA
size: few
DNA: TGCGCCAGCAGCTCCCGGACGGGGAGCTCCTACGAGCAGTACTTC
CDR3: CASSSRTGSSYEQYF

J: TRBJ1-2
V: TRBV28
length: 15
D: TRBD1
size: NA
DNA: TGTGCCAGCAGTTTACCTAGGGGACAGGCTGGAGGCTACACCTTC
CDR3: CASSLPRGQAGGYTF

J: TRBJ2-3
V: TRBV9
length: 17
D: TRBD2
size: NA
DNA: TGTGCCAGCAGCGCCTATAGGACTAGCGGGAGAATGGATACGCAGTATTTT
CDR3: CASSAYRTSGRMDTQYF

J: TRBJ2-5
V: TRBV5-1
length: 15
D: TRBD2
size: NA
DNA: TGCGCCAGCAGCCCTCTAGCGGGGCCCCGAGAGACCCAGTACTTC
CDR3: CASSPLAGPRETQYF

J: TRBJ2-1
V: TRBV5-4
length: 14
D: NA
size: few
DNA: TGTGCCAGCAGCTTGGGCGACAGGTACAATGAGCAGTTCTTC
CDR3: CASSLGDRYNEQFF